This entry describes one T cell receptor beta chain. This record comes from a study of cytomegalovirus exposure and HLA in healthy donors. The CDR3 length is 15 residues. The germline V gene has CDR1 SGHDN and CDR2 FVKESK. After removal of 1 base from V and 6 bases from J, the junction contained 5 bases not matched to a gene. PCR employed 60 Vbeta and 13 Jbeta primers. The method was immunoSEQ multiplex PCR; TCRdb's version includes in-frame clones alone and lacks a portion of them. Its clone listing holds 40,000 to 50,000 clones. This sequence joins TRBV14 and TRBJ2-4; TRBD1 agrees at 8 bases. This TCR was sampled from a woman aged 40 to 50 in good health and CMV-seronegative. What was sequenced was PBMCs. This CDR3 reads CASSQAGQGANIQYF. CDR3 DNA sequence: TGTGCCAGCAGCCAAGCTGGACAGGGCGCAAACATTCAGTACTTC.